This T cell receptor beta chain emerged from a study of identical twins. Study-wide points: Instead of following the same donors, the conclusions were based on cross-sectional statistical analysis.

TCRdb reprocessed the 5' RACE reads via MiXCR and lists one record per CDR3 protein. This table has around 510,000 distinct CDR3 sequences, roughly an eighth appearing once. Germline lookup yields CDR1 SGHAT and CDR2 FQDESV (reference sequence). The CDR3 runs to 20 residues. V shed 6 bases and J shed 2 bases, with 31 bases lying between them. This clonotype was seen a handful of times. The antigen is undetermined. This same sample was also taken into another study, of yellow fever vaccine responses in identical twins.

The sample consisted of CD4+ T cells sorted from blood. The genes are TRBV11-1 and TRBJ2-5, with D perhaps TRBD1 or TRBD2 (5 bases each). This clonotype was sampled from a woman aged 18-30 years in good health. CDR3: CASRALIYQGVPSGQETQYF. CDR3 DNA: TGTGCCAGCAGAGCACTGATTTATCAAGGGGTCCCAAGCGGTCAAGAGACCCAGTACTTC. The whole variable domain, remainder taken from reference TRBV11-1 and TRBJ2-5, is EAEVAQSPRYKITEKSQAVAFWCDPISGHATLYWYRQILGQGPELLVQFQDESVVDDSQLPKDRFSAERLKGVDSTLKIQPAELGDSAMYLCASRALIYQGVPSGQETQYFGPGTRLLVL.